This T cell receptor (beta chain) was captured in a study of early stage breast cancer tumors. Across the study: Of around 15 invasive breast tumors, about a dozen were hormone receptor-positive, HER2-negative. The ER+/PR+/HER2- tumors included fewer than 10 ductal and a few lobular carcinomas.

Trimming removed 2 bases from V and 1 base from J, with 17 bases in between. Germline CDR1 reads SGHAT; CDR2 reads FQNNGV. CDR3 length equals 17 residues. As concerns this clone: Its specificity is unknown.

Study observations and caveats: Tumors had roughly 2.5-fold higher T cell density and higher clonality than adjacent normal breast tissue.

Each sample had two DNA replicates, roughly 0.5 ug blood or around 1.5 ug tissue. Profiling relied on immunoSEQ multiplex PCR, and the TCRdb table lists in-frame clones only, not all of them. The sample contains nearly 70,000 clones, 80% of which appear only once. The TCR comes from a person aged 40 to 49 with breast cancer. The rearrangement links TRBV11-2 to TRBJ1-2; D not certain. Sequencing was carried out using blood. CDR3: CASSLLLDGPLNYGYTF. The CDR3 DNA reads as TGTGCCAGCAGCTTATTACTGGACGGCCCCCTTAACTATGGCTACACCTTC.